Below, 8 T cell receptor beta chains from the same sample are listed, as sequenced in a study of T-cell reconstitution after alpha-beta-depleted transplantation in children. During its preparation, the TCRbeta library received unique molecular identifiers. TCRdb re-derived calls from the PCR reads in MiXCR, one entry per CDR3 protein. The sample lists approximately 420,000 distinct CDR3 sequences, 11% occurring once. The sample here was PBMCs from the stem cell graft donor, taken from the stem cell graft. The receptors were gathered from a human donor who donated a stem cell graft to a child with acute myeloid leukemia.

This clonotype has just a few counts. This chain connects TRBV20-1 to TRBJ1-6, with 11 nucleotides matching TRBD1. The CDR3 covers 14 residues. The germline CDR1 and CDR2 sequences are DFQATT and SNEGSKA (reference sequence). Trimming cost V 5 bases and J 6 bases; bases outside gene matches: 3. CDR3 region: CSAPDRGLNSPLHF. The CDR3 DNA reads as TGCAGTGCTCCGGACAGGGGGCTTAATTCACCCCTCCACTTT.

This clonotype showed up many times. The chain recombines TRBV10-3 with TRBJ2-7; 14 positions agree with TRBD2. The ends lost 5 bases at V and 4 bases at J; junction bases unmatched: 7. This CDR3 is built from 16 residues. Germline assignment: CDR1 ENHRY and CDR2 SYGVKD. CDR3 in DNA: TGTGCCATCAGTCCTCAGACTAGCGGGAGGGGGTACGAGCAGTACTTC. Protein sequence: CAISPQTSGRGYEQYF.

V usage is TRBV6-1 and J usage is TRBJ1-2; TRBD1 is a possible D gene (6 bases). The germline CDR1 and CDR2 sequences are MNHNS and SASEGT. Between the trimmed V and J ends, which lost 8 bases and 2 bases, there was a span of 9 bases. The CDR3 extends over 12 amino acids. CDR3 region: CASQTGNYGYTF. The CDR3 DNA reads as TGTGCCAGCCAAACAGGGAACTATGGCTACACCTTC.

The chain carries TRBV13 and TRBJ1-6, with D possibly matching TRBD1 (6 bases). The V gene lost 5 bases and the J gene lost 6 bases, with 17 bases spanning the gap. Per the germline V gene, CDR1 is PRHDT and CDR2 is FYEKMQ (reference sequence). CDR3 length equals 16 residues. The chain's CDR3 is CASSPDGQPSNSPLHF. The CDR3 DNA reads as TGTGCCAGCAGCCCCGACGGACAGCCTTCTAATTCACCCCTCCACTTT.

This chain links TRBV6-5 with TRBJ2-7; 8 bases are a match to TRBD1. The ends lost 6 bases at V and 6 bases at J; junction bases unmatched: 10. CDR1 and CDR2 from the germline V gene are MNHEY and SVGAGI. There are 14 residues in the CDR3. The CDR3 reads CASSPDRGRVEQYV. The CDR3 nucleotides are TGTGCCAGCAGCCCCGACAGGGGTAGGGTCGAGCAGTACGTC.

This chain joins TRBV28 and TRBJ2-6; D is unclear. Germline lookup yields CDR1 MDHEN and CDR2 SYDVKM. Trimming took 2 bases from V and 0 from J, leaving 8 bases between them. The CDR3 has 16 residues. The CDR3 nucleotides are TGTGCCAGCAGTTTAAAACGGATCTCTGGGGCCAACGTCCTGACTTTC. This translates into CASSLKRISGANVLTF.

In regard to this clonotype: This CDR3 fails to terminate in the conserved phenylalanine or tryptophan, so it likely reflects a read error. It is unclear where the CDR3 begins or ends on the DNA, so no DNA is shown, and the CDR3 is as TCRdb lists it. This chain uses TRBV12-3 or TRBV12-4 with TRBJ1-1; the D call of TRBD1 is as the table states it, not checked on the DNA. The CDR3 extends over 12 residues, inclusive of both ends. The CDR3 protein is CASSLGGQSIHS.

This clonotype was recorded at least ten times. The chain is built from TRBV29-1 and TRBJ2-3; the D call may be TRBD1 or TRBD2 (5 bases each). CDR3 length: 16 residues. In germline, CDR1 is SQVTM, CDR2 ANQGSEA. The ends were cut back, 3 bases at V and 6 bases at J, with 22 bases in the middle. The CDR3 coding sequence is TGCAGCGTTGATGGGGTGGGACGCGCTCATAGGGATACGCAGTATTTT. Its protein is CSVDGVGRAHRDTQYF.